This note documents a single T cell receptor beta chain sequence. These data belong to a study of T cell responses to AZD1222 COVID-19 vaccine. This table comes from immunoSEQ multiplex PCR, and its TCRdb copy is limited to in-frame clones, with some not included. The sample holds fewer than 120,000 clones, 88% seen once. V gave up 0 bases and J gave up 8 bases, with 8 bases separating them. From germline, CDR1 is SGHTS and CDR2 YDEGEE. This CDR3 has 13 residues. This clonotype was sampled from an adult in good health. The chain carries TRBV5-8 and TRBJ1-4; no clear D gene. This sample comprised peripheral blood, obtained on day 0 of AZD1222 vaccination. CDR3 residues: CASSLGGLEKLFF. In DNA form, the CDR3 reads TGTGCCAGCAGCTTGGGTGGATTAGAAAAACTGTTTTTT. Drawing the rest from reference TRBV5-8 and TRBJ1-4, the complete variable domain is EAGVTQSPTHLIKTRGQQATLRCSPISGHTSVYWYQQALGLGLQFLLWYDEGEERNRGNFPPRFSGRQFPNYSSELNVNALELEDSALYLCASSLGGLEKLFFGSGTQLSVL.